This T cell receptor beta chain emerged from a study of a mutant IDH1 vaccine in newly diagnosed glioma. Libraries were prepared by immunoSEQ multiplex PCR; TCRdb keeps only in-frame clonotypes and omits some of them. The table includes under 90,000 clones, roughly 78% detected once. CDR3 length: 14 residues. The germline V gene encodes CDR1 SGHDN and CDR2 FVKESK. V shed 1 base and J shed 7 bases, with 10 bases lying between them. Time point specified: baseline, week 1 (first vaccination visit). Treatment specified: pre-vaccination baseline after standard-of-care therapy. Here the sequenced sample was PBMCs, taken from a glioma patient treated with radiotherapy, temozolomide or both. This clonotype was sampled from a man aged 45 to 65 with glioma. V usage is TRBV14 and J usage is TRBJ2-2, with D tentatively TRBD1 (6 bases). The CDR3 here is CASSQADRFGELFF. Written as DNA, the CDR3 is TGTGCCAGCAGCCAAGCTGACAGGTTCGGGGAGCTGTTTTTT.